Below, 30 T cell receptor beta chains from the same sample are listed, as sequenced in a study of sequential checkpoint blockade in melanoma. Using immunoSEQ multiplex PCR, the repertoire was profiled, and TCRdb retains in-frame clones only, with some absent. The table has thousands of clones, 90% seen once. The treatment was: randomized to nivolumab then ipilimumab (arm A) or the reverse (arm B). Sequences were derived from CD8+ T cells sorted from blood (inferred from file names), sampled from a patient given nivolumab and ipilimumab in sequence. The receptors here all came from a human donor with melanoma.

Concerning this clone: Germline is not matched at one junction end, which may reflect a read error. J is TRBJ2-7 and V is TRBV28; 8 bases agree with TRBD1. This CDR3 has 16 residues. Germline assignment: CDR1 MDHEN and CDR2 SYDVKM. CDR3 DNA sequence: TGTGCCAGCAGTTTATCCCGGACAGGGTCGGTACGCGAGGAGTACTTC. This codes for CASSLSRTGSVREEYF.

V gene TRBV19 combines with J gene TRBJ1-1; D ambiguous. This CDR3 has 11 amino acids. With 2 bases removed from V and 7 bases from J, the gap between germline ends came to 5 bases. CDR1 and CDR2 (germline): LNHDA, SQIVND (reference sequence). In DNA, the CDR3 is TGTGCCAGTAGTATATCAGTTGAAGCTTTCTTT. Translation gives CASSISVEAFF.

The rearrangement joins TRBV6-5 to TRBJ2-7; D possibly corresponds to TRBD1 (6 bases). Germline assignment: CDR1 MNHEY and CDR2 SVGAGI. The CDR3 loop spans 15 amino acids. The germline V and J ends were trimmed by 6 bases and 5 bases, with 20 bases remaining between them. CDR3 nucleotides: TGTGCCAGCAGCTCCTTCAGGGGAGTAGTCCACGAGCAGTACTTC. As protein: CASSSFRGVVHEQYF.

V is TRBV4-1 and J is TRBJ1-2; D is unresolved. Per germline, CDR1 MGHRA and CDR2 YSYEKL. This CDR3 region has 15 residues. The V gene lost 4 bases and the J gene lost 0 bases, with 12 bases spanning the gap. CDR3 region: CASSPGPLANYGYTF. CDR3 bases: TGCGCCAGCAGCCCGGGTCCTCTAGCTAACTATGGCTACACCTTC.

The CDR3 spells CATLQGSNQPQHF. The CDR3, as DNA: TGTGCCACCCTACAGGGGAGCAATCAGCCCCAGCATTTT. The rearrangement links TRBV19 to TRBJ1-5; 7 nucleotides line up with TRBD1. The CDR3 sequence is 13 residues long. Trimming cost V 10 bases and J 1 base; bases outside gene matches: 4. CDR1 is LNHDA and CDR2 is SQIVND in the germline V gene (reference sequence). Supplemented by reference TRBV19 and TRBJ1-5, the full variable domain reads DGGITQSPKYLFRKEGQNVTLSCEQNLNHDAMYWYRQDPGQGLRLIYYSQIVNDFQKGDIAEGYSVSREKKESFPLTVTSAQKNPTAFYLCATLQGSNQPQHFGDGTRLSIL.

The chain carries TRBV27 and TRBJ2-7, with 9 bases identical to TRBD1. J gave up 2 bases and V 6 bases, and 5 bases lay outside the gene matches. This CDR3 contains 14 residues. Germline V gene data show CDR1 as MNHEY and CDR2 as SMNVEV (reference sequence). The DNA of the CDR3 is TGTGCCAGCAGGTGGACAGGGGCGGCCTACGAGCAGTACTTC. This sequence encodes CASRWTGAAYEQYF.

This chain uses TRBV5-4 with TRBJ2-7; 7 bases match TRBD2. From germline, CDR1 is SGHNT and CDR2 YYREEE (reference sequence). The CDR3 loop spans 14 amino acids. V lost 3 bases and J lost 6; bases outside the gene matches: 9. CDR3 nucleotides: TGTGCCAGCAGCTGGAGCGGGAATACCTTCGAGCAGTACTTC. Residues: CASSWSGNTFEQYF.

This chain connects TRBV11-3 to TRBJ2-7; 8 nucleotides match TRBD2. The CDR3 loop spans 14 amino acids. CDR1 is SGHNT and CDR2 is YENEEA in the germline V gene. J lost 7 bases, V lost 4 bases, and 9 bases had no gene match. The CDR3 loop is CASSSKAGVWEQYV. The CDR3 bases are TGTGCCAGCAGCTCAAAAGCGGGAGTGTGGGAGCAGTACGTC.

CDR3 DNA sequence: TGTGCCGGAGGGACTAGCGGGAGTACAGATACGCAGTATTTT. Protein sequence: CAGGTSGSTDTQYF. J is TRBJ2-3 and V is TRBV7-9, with 14 bases fitting TRBD2. J lost 3 bases, V lost 11 bases, and 4 bases had no gene match. The V gene's germline CDR1 is SEHNR and CDR2 FQNEAQ (reference sequence). The CDR3 is 14 amino acids.

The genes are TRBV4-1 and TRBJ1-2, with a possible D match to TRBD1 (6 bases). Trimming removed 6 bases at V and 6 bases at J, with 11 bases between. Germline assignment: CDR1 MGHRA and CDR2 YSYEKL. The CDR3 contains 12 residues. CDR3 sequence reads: CASRGGSDGYTF. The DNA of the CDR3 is TGCGCCAGCAGAGGGGGATCGGATGGCTACACCTTC.

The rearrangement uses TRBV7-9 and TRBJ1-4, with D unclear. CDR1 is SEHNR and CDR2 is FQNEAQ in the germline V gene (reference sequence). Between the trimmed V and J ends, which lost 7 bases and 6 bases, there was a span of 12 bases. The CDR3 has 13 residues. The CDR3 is CASTGSADEKLFF. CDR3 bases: TGTGCCAGCACCGGTAGTGCCGATGAAAAACTGTTTTTT.

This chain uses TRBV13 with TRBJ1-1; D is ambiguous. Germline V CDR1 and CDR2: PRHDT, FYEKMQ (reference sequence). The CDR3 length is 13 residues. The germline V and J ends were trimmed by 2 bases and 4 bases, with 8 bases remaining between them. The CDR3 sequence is CASSLYVSTEAFF. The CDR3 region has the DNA TGTGCCAGCAGCTTATATGTTTCCACTGAAGCTTTCTTT.

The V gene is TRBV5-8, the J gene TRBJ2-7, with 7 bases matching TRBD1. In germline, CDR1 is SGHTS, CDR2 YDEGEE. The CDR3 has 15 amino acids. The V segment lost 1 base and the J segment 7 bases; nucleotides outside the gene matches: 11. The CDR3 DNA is TGTGCCAGCAGCTTGACCGGACAGGCCGCTCTGGAGCAGTACGTC. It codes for CASSLTGQAALEQYV.

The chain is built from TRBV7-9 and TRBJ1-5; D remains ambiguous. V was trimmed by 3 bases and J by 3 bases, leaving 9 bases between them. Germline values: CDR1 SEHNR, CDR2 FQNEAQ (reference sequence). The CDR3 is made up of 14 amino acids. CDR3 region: CASSFGGLNQPQHF. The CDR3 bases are TGTGCCAGCAGCTTTGGAGGTCTCAATCAGCCCCAGCATTTT.

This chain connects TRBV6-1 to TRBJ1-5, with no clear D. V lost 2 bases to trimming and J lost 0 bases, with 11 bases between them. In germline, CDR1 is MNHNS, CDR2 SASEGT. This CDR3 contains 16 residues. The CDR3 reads CASSERSGYSNQPQHF. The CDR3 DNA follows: TGTGCCAGCAGTGAACGCAGCGGGTATAGCAATCAGCCCCAGCATTTT.

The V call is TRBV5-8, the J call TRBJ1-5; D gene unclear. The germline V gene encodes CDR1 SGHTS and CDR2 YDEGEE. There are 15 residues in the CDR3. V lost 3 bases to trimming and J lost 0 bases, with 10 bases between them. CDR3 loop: CASSSSIVSNQPQHF. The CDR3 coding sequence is TGTGCCAGCAGCTCGTCGATAGTTAGCAATCAGCCCCAGCATTTT.

CDR3 bases: TGTGCCAGCAGCTTGACAGAGAGCTCCTACGAGCAGTACGTC. This sequence encodes CASSLTESSYEQYV. J is TRBJ2-7 and V is TRBV7-9; D possibly corresponds to TRBD1 (5 bases). V shed 3 bases and J shed 0 bases, with 9 bases lying between them. The germline gives CDR1 SEHNR, CDR2 FQNEAQ (reference sequence). CDR3 size: 14 residues.

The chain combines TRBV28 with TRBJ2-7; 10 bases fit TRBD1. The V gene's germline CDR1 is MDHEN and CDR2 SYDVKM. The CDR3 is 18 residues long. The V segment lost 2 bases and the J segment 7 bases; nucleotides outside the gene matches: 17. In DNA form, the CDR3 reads TGTGCCAGCAGTTTAACGGACAGGGGGAACAGATGGGTGGTTGAGCAGTACTTC. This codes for CASSLTDRGNRWVVEQYF.

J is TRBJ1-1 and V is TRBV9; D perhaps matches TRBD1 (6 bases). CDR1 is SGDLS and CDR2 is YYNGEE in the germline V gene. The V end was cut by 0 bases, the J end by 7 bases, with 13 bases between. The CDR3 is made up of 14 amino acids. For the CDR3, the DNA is TGTGCCAGCAGCGTAGTGGGGGGAGGGGGTGAAGCTTTCTTT. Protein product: CASSVVGGGGEAFF.

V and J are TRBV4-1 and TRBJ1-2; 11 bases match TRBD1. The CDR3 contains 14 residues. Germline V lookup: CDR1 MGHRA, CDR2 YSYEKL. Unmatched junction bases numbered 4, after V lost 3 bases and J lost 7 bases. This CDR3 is CASSHGQGAFGYTF. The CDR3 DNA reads TGCGCCAGCAGCCATGGACAGGGGGCTTTTGGCTACACCTTC.

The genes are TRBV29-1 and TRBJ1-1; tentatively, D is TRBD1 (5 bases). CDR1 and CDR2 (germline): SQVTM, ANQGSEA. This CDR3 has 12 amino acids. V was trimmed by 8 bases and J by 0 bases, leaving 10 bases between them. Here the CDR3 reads CSSWTMNTEAFF. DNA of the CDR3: TGCAGCTCCTGGACAATGAACACTGAAGCTTTCTTT.

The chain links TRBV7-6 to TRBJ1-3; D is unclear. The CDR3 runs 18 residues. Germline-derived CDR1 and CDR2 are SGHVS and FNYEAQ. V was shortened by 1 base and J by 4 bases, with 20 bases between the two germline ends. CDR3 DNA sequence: TGTGCCAGCAGCTTAGAAATATGGAGACCAACCTGGGGAAACACCATATATTTT. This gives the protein CASSLEIWRPTWGNTIYF.

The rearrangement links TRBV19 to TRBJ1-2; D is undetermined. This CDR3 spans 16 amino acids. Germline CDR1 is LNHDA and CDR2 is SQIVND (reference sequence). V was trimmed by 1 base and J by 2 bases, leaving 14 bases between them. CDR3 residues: CASSIGLAFPNYGYTF. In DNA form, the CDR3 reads TGTGCCAGTAGTATAGGGTTGGCCTTTCCCAACTATGGCTACACCTTC. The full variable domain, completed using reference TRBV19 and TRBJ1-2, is DGGITQSPKYLFRKEGQNVTLSCEQNLNHDAMYWYRQDPGQGLRLIYYSQIVNDFQKGDIAEGYSVSREKKESFPLTVTSAQKNPTAFYLCASSIGLAFPNYGYTFGSGTRLTVV.

This chain's CDR3 is CASIYYNEQFF. CDR3 DNA sequence: TGTGCCAGTATATACTACAATGAGCAGTTCTTC. The V call is TRBV19, the J call TRBJ2-1; D is unresolved. Germline V lookup: CDR1 LNHDA, CDR2 SQIVND (reference sequence). V lost 7 bases to trimming and J lost 3 bases, with 4 bases between them. This CDR3 has 11 amino acids.

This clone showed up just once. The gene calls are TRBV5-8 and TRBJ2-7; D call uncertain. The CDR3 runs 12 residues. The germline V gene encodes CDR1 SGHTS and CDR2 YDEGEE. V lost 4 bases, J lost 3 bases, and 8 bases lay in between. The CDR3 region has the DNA TGTGCCAGCAGCCTGATCCACTACGAGCAGTACGTC. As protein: CASSLIHYEQYV.

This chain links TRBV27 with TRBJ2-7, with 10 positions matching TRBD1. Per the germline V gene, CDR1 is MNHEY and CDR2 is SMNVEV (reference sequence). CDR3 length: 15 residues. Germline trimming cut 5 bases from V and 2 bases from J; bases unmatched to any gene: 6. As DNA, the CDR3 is TGTGCCAGCAGTCATGGACAGGGGGGAACCTACGAGCAGTACTTC. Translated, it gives CASSHGQGGTYEQYF.

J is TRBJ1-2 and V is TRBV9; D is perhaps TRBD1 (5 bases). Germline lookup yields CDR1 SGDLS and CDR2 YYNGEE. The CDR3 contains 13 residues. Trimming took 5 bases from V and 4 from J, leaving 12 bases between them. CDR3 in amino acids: CASSEGLFYGYTF. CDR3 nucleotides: TGTGCCAGCAGTGAGGGACTTTTCTATGGCTACACCTTC.

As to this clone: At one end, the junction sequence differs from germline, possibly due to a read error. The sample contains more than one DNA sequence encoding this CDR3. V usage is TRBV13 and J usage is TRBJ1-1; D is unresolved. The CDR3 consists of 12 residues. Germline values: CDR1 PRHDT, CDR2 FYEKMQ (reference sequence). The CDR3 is CASSHGRTEAFF. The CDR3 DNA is TGCGCCAGCAGTCACGGGAGGACTGAAGCTTTCTTT. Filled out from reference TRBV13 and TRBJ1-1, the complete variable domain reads AAGVIQSPRHLIKEKRETATLKCYPIPRHDTVYWYQQGPGQDPQFLISFYEKMQSDKGSIPDRFSAQQFSDYHSELNMSSLELGDSALYFCASSHGRTEAFFGQGTRLTVV.

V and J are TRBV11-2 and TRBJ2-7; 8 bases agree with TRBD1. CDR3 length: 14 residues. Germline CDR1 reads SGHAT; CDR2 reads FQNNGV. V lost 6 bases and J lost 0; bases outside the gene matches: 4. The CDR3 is CASSSGQGSYEQYF. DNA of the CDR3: TGTGCCAGCAGTTCCGGACAGGGCTCCTACGAGCAGTACTTC.

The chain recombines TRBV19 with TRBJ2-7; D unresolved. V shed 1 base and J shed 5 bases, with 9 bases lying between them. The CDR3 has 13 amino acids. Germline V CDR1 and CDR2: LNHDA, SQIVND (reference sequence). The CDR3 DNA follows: TGTGCCAGTAGTATAGGGGCCAGGCACGAGCAGTACTTC. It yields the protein CASSIGARHEQYF.